This T cell receptor beta chain was sequenced in a study of response to subunit inactivated influenza vaccine. General study results and limits: A suggestion made by the authors is that each seasonal influenza vaccination recruits few new T cells.

One entry per CDR3 protein results from TCRdb running MiXCR on the RT-PCR reads. The sample includes some 160,000 distinct CDR3 sequences, under 13% of them seen just once. As for this clonotype: Its antigen is unidentified.

The length of the CDR3 is 14 residues. CDR1 is ENHRY, CDR2 SYGVKD, per germline. V was pared by 6 bases and J by 5 bases, with 10 bases of the junction left unmatched. This material consisted of non-naive T cells sorted from PBMCs, taken roughly 6 weeks after vaccination. The source is a man in his fifties or sixties who received an inactivated influenza vaccine. The V call is TRBV10-3, the J call TRBJ2-7; TRBD1 matches 7 bases. In nucleotides, the CDR3 is TGTGCCATCAGCACCGGGACAGCGCCCAACGAGCAGTACTTC. Translation: CAISTGTAPNEQYF.